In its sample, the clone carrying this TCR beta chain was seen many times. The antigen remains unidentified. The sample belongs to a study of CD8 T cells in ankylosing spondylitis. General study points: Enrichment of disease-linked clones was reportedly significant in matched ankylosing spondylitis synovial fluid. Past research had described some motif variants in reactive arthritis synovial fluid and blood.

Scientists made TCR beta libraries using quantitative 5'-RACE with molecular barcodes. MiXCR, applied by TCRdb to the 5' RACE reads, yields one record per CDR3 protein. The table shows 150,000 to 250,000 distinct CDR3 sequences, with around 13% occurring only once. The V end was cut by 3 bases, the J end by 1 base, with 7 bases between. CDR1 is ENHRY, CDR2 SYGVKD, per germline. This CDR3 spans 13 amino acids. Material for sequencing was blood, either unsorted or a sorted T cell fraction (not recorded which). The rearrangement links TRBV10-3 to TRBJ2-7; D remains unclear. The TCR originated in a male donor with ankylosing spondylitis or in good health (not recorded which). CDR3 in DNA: TGTGCCATCAGTGAAAACCATTCCTACGAGCAGTACTTC. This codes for CAISENHSYEQYF.